This T cell receptor beta chain was obtained from a study of cytomegalovirus exposure and HLA in healthy donors. Study outcomes and limitations: CMV antigen specificity was confirmed in vitro for three CMV-associated chains.

J was trimmed by 5 bases and V by 0 bases; bases with no gene match: 7. Germline V gives CDR1 SGHRS, CDR2 YFSETQ. This CDR3 contains 16 residues. This clone was counted a few times. The antigen is not known. The repertoire was sequenced with immunoSEQ multiplex PCR; TCRdb's copy has only in-frame clones and lacks some. The sample carries under 200,000 clones, roughly 90% recorded once. The specimen sequenced was PBMCs. The chain combines TRBV5-1 with TRBJ1-1, with 10 bases lining up with TRBD1. This TCR was recovered from a woman between 18 and 29 years old in good health and CMV-seropositive. The CDR3 loop reads CASSLVVWDRGTEAFF. Here the CDR3 DNA reads TGCGCCAGCAGCTTGGTGGTATGGGACAGGGGTACTGAAGCTTTCTTT.